This record looks at one T cell receptor beta chain sequence and its context. As yet, its antigen is unknown. This sample stems from a study of T cells in Graves' hyperthyroidism and ophthalmopathy. Study-wide points: Ophthalmopathy was told apart from stable hyperthyroidism by a 13 V-J model.

RNA transcripts gave rise to amplified TCR beta CDR3 regions. In the first-round RT-PCR of the TCR CDR3, the HTBI primer set was used. TCRdb re-analysed the multiplex PCR reads in MiXCR, keeping a single row per CDR3 protein. The profile shows about 350,000 distinct CDR3 sequences, roughly 13% of them singletons. The CDR3 is 13 residues long. Germline CDR1 and CDR2: SGHDT and YYEEEE. Trimming removed 4 bases from V and 6 bases from J; junction bases left unmatched: 2. Input material: blood. This clonotype originated in a woman aged 40 to 50 with Graves' ophthalmopathy. The chain links TRBV5-6 to TRBJ1-2, with 11 positions matching TRBD1. CDR3 in amino acids: CASSMDRGHGYTF. The CDR3, as DNA: TGTGCCAGCAGCATGGACAGGGGGCATGGCTACACCTTC. Drawing the rest from reference TRBV5-6 and TRBJ1-2, the complete variable domain is DAGVTQSPTHLIKTRGQQVTLRCSPKSGHDTVSWYQQALGQGPQFIFQYYEEEERQRGNFPDRFSGHQFPNYSSELNVNALLLGDSALYLCASSMDRGHGYTFGSGTRLTVV.